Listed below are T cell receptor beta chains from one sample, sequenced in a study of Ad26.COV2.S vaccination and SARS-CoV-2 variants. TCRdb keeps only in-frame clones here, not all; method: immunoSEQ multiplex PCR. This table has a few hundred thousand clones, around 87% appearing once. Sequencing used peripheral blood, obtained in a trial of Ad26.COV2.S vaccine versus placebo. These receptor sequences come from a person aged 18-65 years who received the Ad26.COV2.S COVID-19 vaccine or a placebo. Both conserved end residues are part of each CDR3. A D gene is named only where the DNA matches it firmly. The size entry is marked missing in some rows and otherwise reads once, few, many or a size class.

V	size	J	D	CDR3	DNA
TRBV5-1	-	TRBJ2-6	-	CASSLWAGSSGANVLTF	TGCGCCAGCAGCTTGTGGGCAGGCTCCTCTGGGGCCAACGTCCTGACTTTC
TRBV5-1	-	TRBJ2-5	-	CASSLFGGGRDYQETQYF	TGCGCCAGCAGCTTGTTTGGCGGGGGCCGGGATTACCAAGAGACCCAGTACTTC
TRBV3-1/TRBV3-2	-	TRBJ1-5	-	CASSQAGQGGNQPQHF	TGTGCCAGCAGCCAAGCTGGCCAGGGTGGCAATCAGCCCCAGCATTTT
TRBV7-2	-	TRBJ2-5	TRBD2	CASRLGLAGYQETQYF	TGTGCCAGCAGACTAGGACTAGCTGGGTACCAAGAGACCCAGTACTTC
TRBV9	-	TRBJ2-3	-	CASSVKISGPLADTQYF	TGTGCCAGCAGCGTAAAAATTTCGGGCCCACTGGCAGATACGCAGTATTTT
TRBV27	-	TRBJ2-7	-	CATRDIKQGYEQYF	TGTGCCACACGAGACATAAAACAGGGCTACGAGCAGTACTTC
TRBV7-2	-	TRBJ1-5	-	CASSLRDGTYSNQPQHF	TGTGCCAGCAGTTTACGGGACGGGACCTATAGCAATCAGCCCCAGCATTTT
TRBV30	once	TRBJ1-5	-	CAWTKGNNQPQHF	TGTGCCTGGACAAAGGGCAACAATCAGCCCCAGCATTTT
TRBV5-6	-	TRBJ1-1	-	CASSIVSVEAFF	TGTGCCAGCAGCATTGTCTCAGTTGAAGCTTTCTTT
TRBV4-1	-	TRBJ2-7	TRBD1	CASSLRDRGYEQYF	TGCGCCAGCAGCCTACGGGACAGGGGCTACGAGCAGTACTTC
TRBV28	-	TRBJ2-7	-	CASSSPRKVQYF	TGTGCCAGCAGTAGCCCGCGGAAGGTTCAGTACTTC
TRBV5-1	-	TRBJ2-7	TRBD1	CASSLETGGFYEQYF	TGCGCCAGCAGCTTGGAGACAGGGGGATTCTACGAGCAGTACTTC
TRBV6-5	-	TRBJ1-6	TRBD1	CASSYRQGHNSPLHF	TGTGCCAGCAGTTACAGACAGGGACATAATTCACCCCTCCACTTT
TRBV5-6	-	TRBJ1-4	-	CASSFDSRNEKLFF	TGTGCCAGCAGCTTCGACAGTAGGAATGAAAAACTGTTTTTT
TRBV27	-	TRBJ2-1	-	CASSLEWTERVDEQFF	TGTGCCAGCAGTTTAGAATGGACGGAAAGGGTGGATGAGCAGTTCTTC
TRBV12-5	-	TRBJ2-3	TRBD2	CASGLVLAGGGDTQYF	TGTGCTAGTGGTTTGGTACTCGCGGGGGGCGGAGATACGCAGTATTTT
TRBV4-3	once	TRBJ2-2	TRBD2	CASSLAGDPGELFF	TGCGCCAGCAGCTTAGCGGGGGACCCCGGGGAGCTGTTTTTT
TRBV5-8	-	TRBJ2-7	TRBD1	CASSHPDRGGEQYF	TGTGCCAGCAGCCACCCTGACAGGGGAGGCGAGCAGTACTTC